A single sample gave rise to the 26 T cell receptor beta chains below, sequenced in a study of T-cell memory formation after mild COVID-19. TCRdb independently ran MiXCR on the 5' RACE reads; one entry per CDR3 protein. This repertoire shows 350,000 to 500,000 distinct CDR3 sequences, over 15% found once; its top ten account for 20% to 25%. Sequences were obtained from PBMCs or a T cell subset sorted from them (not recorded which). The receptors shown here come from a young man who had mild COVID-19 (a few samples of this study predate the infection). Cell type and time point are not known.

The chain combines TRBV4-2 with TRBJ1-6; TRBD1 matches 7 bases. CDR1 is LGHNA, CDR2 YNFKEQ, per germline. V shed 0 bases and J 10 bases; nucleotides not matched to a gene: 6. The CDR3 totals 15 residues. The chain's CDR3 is CASSQDPTGSSPLHF. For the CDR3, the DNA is TGTGCCAGCAGCCAAGATCCGACAGGGAGCTCACCCCTCCACTTT.

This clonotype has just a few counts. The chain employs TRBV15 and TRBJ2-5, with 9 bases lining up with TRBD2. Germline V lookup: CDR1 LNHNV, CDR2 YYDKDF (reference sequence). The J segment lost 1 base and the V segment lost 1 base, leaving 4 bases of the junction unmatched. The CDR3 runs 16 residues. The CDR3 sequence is CATSRGGGLAQETQYF. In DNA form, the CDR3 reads TGTGCCACCAGCAGAGGCGGGGGACTAGCCCAAGAGACCCAGTACTTC.

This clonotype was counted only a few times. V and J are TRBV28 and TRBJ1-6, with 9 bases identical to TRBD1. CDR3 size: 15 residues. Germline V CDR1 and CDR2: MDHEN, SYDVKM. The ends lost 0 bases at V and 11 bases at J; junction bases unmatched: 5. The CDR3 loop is CASSLWGTGGPPLHF. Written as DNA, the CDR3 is TGTGCCAGCAGTTTATGGGGCACAGGGGGCCCACCCCTCCACTTT.

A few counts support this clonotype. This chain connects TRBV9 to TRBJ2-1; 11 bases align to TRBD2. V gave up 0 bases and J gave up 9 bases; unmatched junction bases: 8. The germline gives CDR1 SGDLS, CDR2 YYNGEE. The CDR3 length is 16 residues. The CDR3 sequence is CASSVDLLAGAGEQFF. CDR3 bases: TGTGCCAGCAGCGTAGATCTACTAGCGGGGGCCGGTGAGCAGTTCTTC.

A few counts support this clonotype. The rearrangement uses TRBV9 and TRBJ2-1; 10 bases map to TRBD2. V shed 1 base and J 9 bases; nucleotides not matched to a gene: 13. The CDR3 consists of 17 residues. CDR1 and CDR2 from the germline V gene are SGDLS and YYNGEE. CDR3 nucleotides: TGTGCCAGCAGCGTACCCCAAGCGGGGGGGCTAGGCGGTGAGCAGTTCTTC. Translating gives CASSVPQAGGLGGEQFF.

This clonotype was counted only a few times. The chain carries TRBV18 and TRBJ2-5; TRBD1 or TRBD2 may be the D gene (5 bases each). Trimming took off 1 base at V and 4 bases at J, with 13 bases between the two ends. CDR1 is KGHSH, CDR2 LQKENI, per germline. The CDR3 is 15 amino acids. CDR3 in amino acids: CASSPRMGVGETQYF. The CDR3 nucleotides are TGTGCCAGCTCACCACGCATGGGGGTAGGAGAGACCCAGTACTTC.

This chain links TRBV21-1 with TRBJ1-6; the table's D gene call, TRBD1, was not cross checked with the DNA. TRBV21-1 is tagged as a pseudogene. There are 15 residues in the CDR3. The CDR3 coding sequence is TGTGCCAGCAGCAAGGTCAGGGGGACTAATTCACCCCTCCACTTT. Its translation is CASSKVRGTNSPLHF.

The CDR3: CASTSGGVNTEAFF. CDR3 nucleotides: TGTGCCAGCACCTCGGGTGGAGTTAACACTGAAGCTTTCTTT. This chain uses TRBV28 with TRBJ1-1; D is uncertain. Trimming shortened V by 7 bases and J by 2 bases, and 14 bases separated the two germline ends. The CDR3 is made up of 14 amino acids. In germline, CDR1 is MDHEN, CDR2 SYDVKM.

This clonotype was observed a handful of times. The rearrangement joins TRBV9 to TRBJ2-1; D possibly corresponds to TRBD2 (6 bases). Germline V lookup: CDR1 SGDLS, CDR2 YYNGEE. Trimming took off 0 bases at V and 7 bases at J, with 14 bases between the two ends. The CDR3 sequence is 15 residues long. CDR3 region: CASSVAPAGLNEQFF. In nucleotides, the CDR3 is TGTGCCAGCAGCGTAGCTCCGGCGGGGTTGAATGAGCAGTTCTTC.

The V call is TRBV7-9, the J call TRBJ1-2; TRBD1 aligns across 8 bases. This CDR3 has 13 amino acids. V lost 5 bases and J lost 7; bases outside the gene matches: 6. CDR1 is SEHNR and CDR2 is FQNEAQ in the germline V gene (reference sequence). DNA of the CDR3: TGTGCCAGCAGCCCGATGACAGGGGCTGGCTACACCTTC. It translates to CASSPMTGAGYTF.

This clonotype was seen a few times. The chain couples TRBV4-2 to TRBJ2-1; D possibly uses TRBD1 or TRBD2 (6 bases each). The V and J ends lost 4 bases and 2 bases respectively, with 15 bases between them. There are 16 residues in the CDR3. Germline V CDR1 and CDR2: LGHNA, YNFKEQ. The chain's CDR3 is CASSLGTGATYNEQFF. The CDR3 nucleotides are TGTGCCAGCAGCCTTGGGACGGGGGCAACCTACAATGAGCAGTTCTTC.

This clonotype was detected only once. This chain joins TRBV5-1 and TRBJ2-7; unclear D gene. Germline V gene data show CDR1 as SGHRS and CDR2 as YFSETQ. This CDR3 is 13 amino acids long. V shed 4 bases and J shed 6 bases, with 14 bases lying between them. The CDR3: CASSPERGPEQYF. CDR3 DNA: TGCGCCAGCAGCCCAGAACGAGGACCCGAGCAGTACTTC.

In DNA, the CDR3 is TGTGCCAGCGATGATAGCTGGGGAACAGATACGCAGTATTTT. Translated, it gives CASDDSWGTDTQYF. The V and J genes are TRBV12-3 or TRBV12-4 and TRBJ2-3; D unclear. The CDR3 spans 14 residues. Trimming cost V 8 bases and J 3 bases, with 15 bases left between them.

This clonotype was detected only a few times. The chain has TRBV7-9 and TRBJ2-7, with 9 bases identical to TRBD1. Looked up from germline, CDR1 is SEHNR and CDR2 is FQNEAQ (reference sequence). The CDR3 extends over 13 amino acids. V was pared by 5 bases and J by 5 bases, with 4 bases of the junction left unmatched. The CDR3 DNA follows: TGTGCCAGCAGCCCCCGGGACAGGGACGAGCAGTACGTC. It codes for CASSPRDRDEQYV.

DNA of the CDR3: TGTGCCAGCTCACCGAGAAGAAACCAGGGGGAGACCCAGTACTTC. This gives the protein CASSPRRNQGETQYF. This chain links TRBV18 with TRBJ2-5; D perhaps matches TRBD1 (6 bases). V shed 3 bases and J shed 5 bases, with 16 bases lying between them. The germline gives CDR1 KGHSH, CDR2 LQKENI. The CDR3 totals 15 residues.

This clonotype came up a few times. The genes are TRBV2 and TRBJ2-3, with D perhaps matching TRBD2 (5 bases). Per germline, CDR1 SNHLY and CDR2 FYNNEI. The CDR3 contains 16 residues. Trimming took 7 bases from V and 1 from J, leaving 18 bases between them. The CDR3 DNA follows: TGTGCCAGCACCAACCCGCCTAGCATCGGCACAGATACGCAGTATTTT. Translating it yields CASTNPPSIGTDTQYF.

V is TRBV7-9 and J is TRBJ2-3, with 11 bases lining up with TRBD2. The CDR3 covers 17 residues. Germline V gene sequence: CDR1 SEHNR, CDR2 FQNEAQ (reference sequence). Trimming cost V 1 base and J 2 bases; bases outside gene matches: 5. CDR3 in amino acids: CASSLGASGRFTDTQYF. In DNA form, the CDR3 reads TGTGCCAGCAGCTTAGGGGCTAGCGGGAGGTTCACAGATACGCAGTATTTT.

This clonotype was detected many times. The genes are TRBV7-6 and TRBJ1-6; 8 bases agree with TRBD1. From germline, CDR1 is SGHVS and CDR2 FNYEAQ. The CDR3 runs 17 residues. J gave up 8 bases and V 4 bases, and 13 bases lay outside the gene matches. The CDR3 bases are TGTGCCAGCAGCTCACAGAATACCGGGACAGGCCATTCACCCCTCCACTTT. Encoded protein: CASSSQNTGTGHSPLHF.

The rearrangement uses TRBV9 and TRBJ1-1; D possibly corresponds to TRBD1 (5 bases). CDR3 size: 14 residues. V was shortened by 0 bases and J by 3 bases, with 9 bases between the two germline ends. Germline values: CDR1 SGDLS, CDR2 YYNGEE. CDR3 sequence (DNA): TGTGCCAGCAGCGTAGATGGGGGGGACACTGAAGCTTTCTTT. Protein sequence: CASSVDGGDTEAFF.

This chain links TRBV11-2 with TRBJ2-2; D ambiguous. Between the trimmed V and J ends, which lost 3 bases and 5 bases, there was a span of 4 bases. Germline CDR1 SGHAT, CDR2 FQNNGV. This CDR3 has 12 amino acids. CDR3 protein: CASSFVTGELFF. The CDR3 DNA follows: TGTGCCAGCAGCTTTGTTACCGGGGAGCTGTTTTTT.

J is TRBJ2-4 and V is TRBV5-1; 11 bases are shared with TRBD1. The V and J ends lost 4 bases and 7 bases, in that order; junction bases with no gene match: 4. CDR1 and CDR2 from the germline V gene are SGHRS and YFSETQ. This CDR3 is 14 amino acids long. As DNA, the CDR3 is TGCGCCAGCAGCCAAGGGACAGGGGGGAACATTCAGTACTTC. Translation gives CASSQGTGGNIQYF.

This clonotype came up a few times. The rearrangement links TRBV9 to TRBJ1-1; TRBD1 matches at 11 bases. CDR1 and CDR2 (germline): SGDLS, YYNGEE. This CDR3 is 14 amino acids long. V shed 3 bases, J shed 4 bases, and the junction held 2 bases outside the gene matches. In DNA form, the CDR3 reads TGTGCCAGCAGCGAAGGGACAGGGGGCACTGAAGCTTTCTTT. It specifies CASSEGTGGTEAFF.

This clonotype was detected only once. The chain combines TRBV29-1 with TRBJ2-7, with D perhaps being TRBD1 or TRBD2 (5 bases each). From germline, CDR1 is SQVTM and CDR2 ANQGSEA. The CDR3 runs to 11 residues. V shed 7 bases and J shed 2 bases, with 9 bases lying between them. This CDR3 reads CSAGTAYEQYF. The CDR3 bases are TGCAGCGCCGGGACGGCCTACGAGCAGTACTTC.

The CDR3 DNA follows: TGCGCCAGCAGCTTGGGACAGGGGTCGTACGAGCAGTACGTC. Translating it yields CASSLGQGSYEQYV. The V gene is TRBV5-1, the J gene TRBJ2-7, with 8 bases fitting TRBD1. Trimming at V came to 0 bases and at J to 4 bases, leaving 3 bases not matched to a gene. The CDR3 runs 14 residues. CDR1 SGHRS and CDR2 YFSETQ come from the germline V gene.

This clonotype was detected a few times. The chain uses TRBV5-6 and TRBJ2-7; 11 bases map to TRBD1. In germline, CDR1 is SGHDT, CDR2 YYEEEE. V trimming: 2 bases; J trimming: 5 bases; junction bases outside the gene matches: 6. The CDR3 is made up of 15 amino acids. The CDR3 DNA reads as TGTGCCAGCAGCTTACCCGGGACAGGGGGGAACGAGCAGTACTTC. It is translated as CASSLPGTGGNEQYF.

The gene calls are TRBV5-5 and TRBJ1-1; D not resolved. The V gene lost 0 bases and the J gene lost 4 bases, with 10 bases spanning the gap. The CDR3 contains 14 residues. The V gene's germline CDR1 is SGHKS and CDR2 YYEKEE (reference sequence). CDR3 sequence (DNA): TGTGCCAGCAGCTTGGCCGAGCGGAGCACTGAAGCTTTCTTT. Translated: CASSLAERSTEAFF.